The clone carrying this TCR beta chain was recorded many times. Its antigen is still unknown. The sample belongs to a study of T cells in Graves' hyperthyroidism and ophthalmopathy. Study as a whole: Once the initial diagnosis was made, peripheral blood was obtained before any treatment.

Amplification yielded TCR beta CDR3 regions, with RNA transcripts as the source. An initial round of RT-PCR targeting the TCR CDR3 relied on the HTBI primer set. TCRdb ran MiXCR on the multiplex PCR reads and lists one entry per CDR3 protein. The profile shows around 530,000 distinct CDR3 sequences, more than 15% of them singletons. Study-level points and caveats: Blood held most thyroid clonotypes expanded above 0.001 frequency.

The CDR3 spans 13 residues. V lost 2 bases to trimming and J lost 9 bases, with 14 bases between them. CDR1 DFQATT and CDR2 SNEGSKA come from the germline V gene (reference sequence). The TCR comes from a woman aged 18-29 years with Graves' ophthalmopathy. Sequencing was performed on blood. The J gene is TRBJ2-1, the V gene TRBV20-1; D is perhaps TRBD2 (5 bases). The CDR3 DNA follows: TGCAGTGCTAGACCAATAGAGGGTAGTGAGCAGTTCTTC. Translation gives CSARPIEGSEQFF.